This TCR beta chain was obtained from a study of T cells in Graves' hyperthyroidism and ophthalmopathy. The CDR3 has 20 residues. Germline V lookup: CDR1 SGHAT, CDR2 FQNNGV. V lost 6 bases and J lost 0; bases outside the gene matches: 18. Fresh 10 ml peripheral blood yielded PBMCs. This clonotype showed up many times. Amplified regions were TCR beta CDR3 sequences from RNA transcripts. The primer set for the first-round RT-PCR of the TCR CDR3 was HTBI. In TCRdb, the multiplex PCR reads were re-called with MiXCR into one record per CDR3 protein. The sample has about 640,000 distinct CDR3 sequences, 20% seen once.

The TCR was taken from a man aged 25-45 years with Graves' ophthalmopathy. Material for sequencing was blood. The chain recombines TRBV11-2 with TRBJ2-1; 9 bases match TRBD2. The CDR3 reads CASRLGTVQSGGSSYNEQFF. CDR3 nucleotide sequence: TGTGCCAGCAGACTCGGGACAGTTCAGAGCGGGGGGAGCTCCTACAATGAGCAGTTCTTC. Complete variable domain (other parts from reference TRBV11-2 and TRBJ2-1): EAGVAQSPRYKIIEKRQSVAFWCNPISGHATLYWYQQILGQGPKLLIQFQNNGVVDDSQLPKDRFSAERLKGVDSTLKIQPAKLEDSAVYLCASRLGTVQSGGSSYNEQFFGPGTRLTVL.